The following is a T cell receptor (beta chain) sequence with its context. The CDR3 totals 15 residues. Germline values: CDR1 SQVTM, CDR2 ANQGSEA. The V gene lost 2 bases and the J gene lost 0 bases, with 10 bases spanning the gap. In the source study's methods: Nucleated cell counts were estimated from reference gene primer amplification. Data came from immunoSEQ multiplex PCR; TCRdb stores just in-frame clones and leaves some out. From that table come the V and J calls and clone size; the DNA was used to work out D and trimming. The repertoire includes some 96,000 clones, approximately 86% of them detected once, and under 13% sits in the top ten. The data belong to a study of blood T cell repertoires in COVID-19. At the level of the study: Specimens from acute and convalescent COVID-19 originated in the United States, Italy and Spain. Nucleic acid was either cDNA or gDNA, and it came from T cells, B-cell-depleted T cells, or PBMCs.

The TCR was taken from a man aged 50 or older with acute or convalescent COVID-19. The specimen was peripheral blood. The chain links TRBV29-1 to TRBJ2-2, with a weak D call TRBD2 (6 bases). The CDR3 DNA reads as TGCAGCGTTGAAATAGCGGAATCGAACACCGGGGAGCTGTTTTTT. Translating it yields CSVEIAESNTGELFF.